This paragraph covers one T cell receptor beta chain sequence. The antigen is unknown. The data originate from a study of cytomegalovirus exposure and HLA in healthy donors. The data were produced by immunoSEQ multiplex PCR, yet TCRdb's version contains in-frame clones alone and is incomplete. The data show 250,000 to 400,000 clones, 88% seen once. The germline CDR1 and CDR2 sequences are MNHEY and SVGAGI. Trimming stripped 5 bases from V and 3 bases from J, with 17 bases between. The CDR3 runs 15 residues. Study-wide results and caveats: First-cohort TCR clusters were later found to tend to co-occur in the roughly 120 validation repertoires.

Source material: PBMCs. V is TRBV6-5 and J is TRBJ2-7, with a weak D call TRBD1 (5 bases). The source is a young man in good health and CMV-seronegative. The CDR3 loop reads CASSRGMGLIYEQYF. The CDR3, as DNA: TGTGCCAGCAGTCGCGGTATGGGGCTGATCTACGAGCAGTACTTC.